This passage covers 18 T cell receptor beta chains from one sample sequenced in a study of shared clonotypes between healthy human individuals. Assay: immunoSEQ multiplex PCR; the TCRdb copy retains only in-frame clones and omits some. The table lists more than 2,000,000 clones, approximately 93% of them singletons, with about 0.37% in the top ten. Sequencing used naive CD4+ T cells from PBMCs. The subset is: CD45RA+ positively selected. Source of these receptors: a man aged 18 to 30 in good health. Some clones in this sample may be carry-over from other donors' samples.

In DNA, the CDR3 is TGTGCCTGGAGTCTGGTGGTAATCGGCGTTGAAAAACTGTTTTTT. Translated: CAWSLVVIGVEKLFF. The chain is built from TRBV30 and TRBJ1-4; D gene unclear. The CDR3 has 15 amino acids. Trimming shortened V by 2 bases and J by 7 bases, and 17 bases separated the two germline ends. Germline CDR1 reads GTSNPN; CDR2 reads SVGIG (reference sequence).

The chain is built from TRBV27 and TRBJ1-4; no definite D call. V was cut by 6 bases and J by 0 bases, with 8 bases left in between. CDR1 and CDR2 from the germline V gene are MNHEY and SMNVEV (reference sequence). This CDR3 contains 14 residues. CDR3 amino acids: CASRLFATNEKLFF. DNA of the CDR3: TGTGCCAGCAGACTGTTTGCAACTAATGAAAAACTGTTTTTT.

This rearrangement joins TRBV30 to TRBJ2-1, with D possibly TRBD1 on 6 matching bases. The CDR3 runs to 13 residues. Between the trimmed V and J ends, which lost 2 bases and 9 bases, there was a span of 14 bases. The germline V gene has CDR1 GTSNPN and CDR2 SVGIG (reference sequence). CDR3 protein: CAWSRQGSGEQFF. The CDR3 coding sequence is TGTGCCTGGAGTCGGCAGGGGTCCGGTGAGCAGTTCTTC.

The genes are TRBV28 and TRBJ1-2; D is uncertain. CDR1 and CDR2 (germline): MDHEN, SYDVKM. The V end was cut by 2 bases, the J end by 7 bases, with 8 bases between. There are 12 residues in the CDR3. For the CDR3, the DNA is TGTGCCAGCAGTTTAGGTGATTCTGGCTACACCTTC. Translation: CASSLGDSGYTF.

The CDR3 loop reads CASSYGTSGRLSDTQYF. In DNA, the CDR3 is TGTGCCAGCAGCTATGGGACTAGCGGGAGGTTATCAGATACGCAGTATTTT. The rearrangement uses TRBV7-3 and TRBJ2-3, with TRBD2 matching 15 bases. The CDR3 is 17 residues long. V gave up 4 bases and J gave up 4 bases; unmatched junction bases: 6. Germline V gene sequence: CDR1 SGHTA, CDR2 FQGTGA.

This chain uses TRBV9 with TRBJ2-5, with D perhaps matching TRBD2 (6 bases). Germline values: CDR1 SGDLS, CDR2 YYNGEE. The V and J ends lost 4 bases and 5 bases respectively, with 12 bases between them. The CDR3 spans 13 residues. The CDR3, as DNA: TGTGCCAGCAGCCGGACCCGGGGGGAGACCCAGTACTTC. This translates into CASSRTRGETQYF.

As for this clone: Other DNA variants within this sample encode the same CDR3. The chain uses TRBV5-1 and TRBJ1-1, with D unresolved. This CDR3 comprises 13 residues. Germline values: CDR1 SGHRS, CDR2 YFSETQ. V lost 5 bases and J lost 1, with 9 bases in between. Written as DNA, the CDR3 is TGCGCCAGCAGTTTACGGGGGAACACTGAAGCTTTCTTT. This encodes CASSLRGNTEAFF.

The genes are TRBV9 and TRBJ1-2; no definite D call. This CDR3 has 14 residues. V lost 0 bases, J lost 2 bases, and 8 bases lay in between. The germline CDR1 and CDR2 sequences are SGDLS and YYNGEE. CDR3 DNA: TGTGCCAGCAGCGTAGGCCAGTACAACTATGGCTACACCTTC. Its translation is CASSVGQYNYGYTF.

Comment on this clone: Mismatch with germline at one junction end may stem from a read error. The rearrangement links TRBV7-9 to TRBJ1-2; 10 positions match TRBD1. This CDR3 comprises 14 residues. Germline assignment: CDR1 SEHNR and CDR2 FQNEAQ (reference sequence). This chain's CDR3 is CASRSGAGTGDGAF. In nucleotides, the CDR3 is TGTGCCAGCAGATCGGGCGCCGGGACAGGGGATGGGGCCTTC.

The V gene is TRBV9, the J gene TRBJ2-1; 13 nucleotides align to TRBD2. In germline, CDR1 is SGDLS, CDR2 YYNGEE. Trimming at V came to 3 bases and at J to 10 bases, leaving 10 bases not matched to a gene. CDR3 length: 16 residues. The CDR3 nucleotides read TGTGCCAGCAGCGCCGGGACTAGCGGGACCAACGGGGAGCAGTTCTTC. As protein: CASSAGTSGTNGEQFF.

CDR3 DNA sequence: TGTGCCAGCAATGCACGGAGACAGGCGCCGTGGGAGCAGTACTTC. Amino acid sequence: CASNARRQAPWEQYF. The rearrangement links TRBV28 to TRBJ2-7, with a possible D match to TRBD1 (6 bases). The V end lost 7 bases, the J end lost 7 bases, and 23 bases lay between the germline ends. CDR3 length equals 15 residues. The germline V gene has CDR1 MDHEN and CDR2 SYDVKM.

This chain connects TRBV6-1 to TRBJ1-3; the D is unclear. Germline V gives CDR1 MNHNS, CDR2 SASEGT. This CDR3 spans 15 amino acids. The V end was cut by 6 bases, the J end by 2 bases, with 14 bases between. For the CDR3, the DNA is TGTGCCAGCAGGTATCTCCCCGGGCCTGGAAACACCATATATTTT. Translation: CASRYLPGPGNTIYF.

The chain links TRBV27 to TRBJ2-2, with D maybe TRBD1 (6 bases). The V end was cut by 10 bases, the J end by 6 bases, with 9 bases between. Germline values: CDR1 MNHEY, CDR2 SMNVEV (reference sequence). The CDR3 contains 11 residues. DNA for the CDR3: TGTGCCACCTACAGGGCCGGGGAGCTGTTTTTT. Translation gives CATYRAGELFF.

The V call is TRBV19, the J call TRBJ2-1; maybe TRBD2 (5 bases). Germline V gives CDR1 LNHDA, CDR2 SQIVND (reference sequence). There are 16 residues in the CDR3. V was trimmed by 1 base and J by 1 base, leaving 11 bases between them. The CDR3, as DNA: TGTGCCAGTAGTATAGGTCGGGGAATTTCCTACAATGAGCAGTTCTTC. The encoded protein is CASSIGRGISYNEQFF.

The chain carries TRBV7-9 and TRBJ1-4, with D perhaps TRBD1 (6 bases). V gave up 4 bases and J gave up 0 bases, with 9 bases separating them. CDR3 length equals 15 residues. Germline V gene lookup returns CDR1 SEHNR and CDR2 FQNEAQ (reference sequence). The CDR3 protein is CASSSYRATNEKLFF. CDR3 nucleotides: TGTGCCAGCAGCTCCTACAGGGCAACTAATGAAAAACTGTTTTTT.

This chain joins TRBV5-4 and TRBJ1-1, with D maybe TRBD1 (6 bases). Germline CDR1 SGHNT, CDR2 YYREEE (reference sequence). This CDR3 region has 15 residues. Deletions cut 3 bases from V and 1 base from J, with 13 bases between. Here the CDR3 DNA reads TGTGCCAGCAGCTCCCGGACAGACACGAACACTGAAGCTTTCTTT. It codes for CASSSRTDTNTEAFF.

The chain joins TRBV11-2 to TRBJ1-4, with D possibly TRBD1 on 6 matching bases. The CDR3 covers 14 residues. Trimming removed 4 bases from V and 7 bases from J, with 13 bases in between. CDR1 and CDR2 from the germline V gene are SGHAT and FQNNGV. CDR3 sequence reads: CASSSATGREKLFF. As DNA, the CDR3 is TGTGCCAGCAGCTCGGCTACAGGGCGTGAAAAACTGTTTTTT.

This chain uses TRBV4-3 with TRBJ2-3, with 8 bases that match TRBD2. V gave up 1 base and J gave up 5 bases; unmatched junction bases: 8. In germline, CDR1 is LGHNA, CDR2 YSLEER. The CDR3 spans 16 residues. The CDR3: CASSQGVSGTKDTQYF. Written as DNA, the CDR3 is TGCGCCAGCAGCCAAGGGGTTAGCGGGACTAAAGATACGCAGTATTTT.